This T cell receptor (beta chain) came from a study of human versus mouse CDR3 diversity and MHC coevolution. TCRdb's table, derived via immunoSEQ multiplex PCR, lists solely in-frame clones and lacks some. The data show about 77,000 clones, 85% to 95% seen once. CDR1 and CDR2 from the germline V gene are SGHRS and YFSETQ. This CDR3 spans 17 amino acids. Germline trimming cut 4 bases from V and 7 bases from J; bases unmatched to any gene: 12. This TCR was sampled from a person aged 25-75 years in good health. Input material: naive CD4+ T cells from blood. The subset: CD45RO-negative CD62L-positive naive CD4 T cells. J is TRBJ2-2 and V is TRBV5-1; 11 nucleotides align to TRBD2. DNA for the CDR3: TGCGCCAGCAGCCCGGAAATAGCGGGAGGGCCTATCGGGGAGCTGTTTTTT. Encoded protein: CASSPEIAGGPIGELFF. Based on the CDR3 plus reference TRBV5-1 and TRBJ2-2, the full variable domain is KAGVTQTPRYLIKTRGQQVTLSCSPISGHRSVSWYQQTPGQGLQFLFEYFSETQRNKGNFPGRFSGRQFSNSRSEMNVSTLELGDSALYLCASSPEIAGGPIGELFFGEGSRLTVL.